A single sample gave rise to the 20 T cell receptor beta chains below, sequenced in a study of post-analysis software for immune sequencing data. General observations from the study: A few TRBV segments (TRBV5-6, TRBV5-1 and TRBV20-1 among them) occurred more frequently in patients than in controls.

Built from TCR beta cDNA, the libraries had unique molecular identifiers in them. MiXCR, run by TCRdb on the PCR reads, gives a single entry per CDR3 protein. The sample records 650,000 to 900,000 distinct CDR3 sequences, 46% being singletons. Their cognate antigens are unknown. Material: blood. These receptors all come from a girl aged 5 to 17 with multiple sclerosis.

A few counts support this clonotype. The genes are TRBV3-1 and TRBJ2-7; D gene uncertain. CDR1 and CDR2 (germline): LGHDT, YNNKEL (reference sequence). The CDR3 spans 12 residues. V was clipped by 3 bases and J by 6 bases, with 9 bases between them. CDR3 region: CASSHMWAEQYF. CDR3 DNA sequence: TGTGCCAGCAGCCATATGTGGGCCGAGCAGTACTTC.

The chain combines TRBV29-1 with TRBJ2-5, with D perhaps matching TRBD2 (5 bases). The J call may be faulty, since TRBJ2-7 better matches the DNA end. CDR3 length: 13 residues. Germline CDR1 and CDR2: SQVTM and ANQGSEA. The CDR3 nucleotides read TGCAGCGTTGGTAGAGCGGAAGGCTACGAGCAGTACTTC. Translation: CSVGRAEGYEQYF.

V gene TRBV2 combines with J gene TRBJ2-6, with a tentative D call TRBD2 (5 bases). V lost 7 bases and J 0 bases, leaving 10 bases between the germline ends. The length of the CDR3 is 15 residues. Germline values: CDR1 SNHLY, CDR2 FYNNEI. The CDR3 is CASTGLPSGANVLTF. CDR3 DNA: TGTGCCAGCACTGGACTGCCCTCTGGGGCCAACGTCCTGACTTTC.

This clonotype occurred many times. The gene calls are TRBV29-1 and TRBJ2-7; 9 bases fit TRBD1. The CDR3 spans 12 residues. V shed 7 bases and J 1 base; nucleotides not matched to a gene: 2. Germline-derived CDR1 and CDR2 are SQVTM and ANQGSEA. In DNA form, the CDR3 reads TGCAGCGCCGGGACAGGGTCCTACGAGCAGTACTTC. Translation gives CSAGTGSYEQYF.

The chain uses TRBV2 and TRBJ2-5; maybe TRBD1 (8 bases). This CDR3 comprises 15 residues. The germline V and J ends were trimmed by 5 bases and 4 bases, with 17 bases remaining between them. Per germline, CDR1 SNHLY and CDR2 FYNNEI. The CDR3 nucleotides read TGTGCCAGCAGTAAGGACAGGGAGGGTTCAGAGACCCAGTACTTC. Encoded protein: CASSKDREGSETQYF. Variable domain in full (rest from reference TRBV2 and TRBJ2-5): EPEVTQTPSHQVTQMGQEVILRCVPISNHLYFYWYRQILGQKVEFLVSFYNNEISEKSEIFDDQFSVERPDGSNFTLKIRSTKLEDSAMYFCASSKDREGSETQYFGPGTRLLVL.

The V gene is TRBV7-2, the J gene TRBJ2-1; D is unclear. This CDR3 has 13 amino acids. The ends were cut back, 2 bases at V and 4 bases at J, with 6 bases in the middle. Germline CDR1 SGHTA, CDR2 FQGNSA. The CDR3 region has the DNA TGTGCCAGCAGCTTATACCCTTACAATGAGCAGTTCTTC. Its protein is CASSLYPYNEQFF.

The chain uses TRBV29-1 and TRBJ2-7, with 10 nucleotides matching TRBD1. Germline V gene lookup returns CDR1 SQVTM and CDR2 ANQGSEA. J lost 7 bases, V lost 3 bases, and 9 bases had no gene match. This CDR3 is 14 amino acids long. The DNA for the CDR3 is TGCAGCGTTGACCCCGGACAGGGGGGAAGTGAGCAGTACTTC. It encodes CSVDPGQGGSEQYF.

This clonotype was found a few times. The chain links TRBV4-1 to TRBJ2-2; D gene uncertain. V was shortened by 0 bases and J by 0 bases, with 8 bases between the two germline ends. CDR1 MGHRA and CDR2 YSYEKL come from the germline V gene. This CDR3 is 16 amino acids long. The CDR3 here is CASSQETVTNTGELFF. Written as DNA, the CDR3 is TGCGCCAGCAGCCAAGAGACGGTGACGAACACCGGGGAGCTGTTTTTT.

The CDR3 protein is CASSLAGNGKNEQYF. The CDR3 DNA reads as TGCGCCAGCAGCTTGGCCGGGAATGGGAAGAACGAGCAGTACTTC. The chain uses TRBV5-1 and TRBJ2-5, with D possibly matching TRBD2 (5 bases). The DNA end favors TRBJ2-7, so the J call may be wrong. Germline V gene lookup returns CDR1 SGHRS and CDR2 YFSETQ. The CDR3 is made up of 15 amino acids.

This clonotype was recorded once. J is TRBJ2-1 and V is TRBV9; TRBD2 agrees at 8 bases. CDR1 is SGDLS and CDR2 is YYNGEE in the germline V gene. Losses at the gene ends were 3 bases for V and 3 bases for J; bases not matched to a gene: 8. This CDR3 has 16 amino acids. The CDR3 here is CASSASLGLDYNEQFF. For the CDR3, the DNA is TGTGCCAGCAGCGCCTCCTTGGGACTAGACTACAATGAGCAGTTCTTC.

The rearrangement uses TRBV5-1 and TRBJ2-6; TRBD2 might be the D (5 bases). The CDR3 totals 16 residues. V dropped 4 bases and J dropped 0 bases, with 11 bases sitting between them. Germline loops: CDR1 SGHRS, CDR2 YFSETQ. DNA for the CDR3: TGCGCCAGCAGCCCCGGTGGGAGCTCTGGGGCCAACGTCCTGACTTTC. This translates into CASSPGGSSGANVLTF.

This chain's CDR3 is CASSRTGRSNQPQHF. For the CDR3, the DNA is TGTGCCAGCAGCCGGACAGGCCGAAGCAATCAGCCCCAGCATTTT. The rearrangement uses TRBV9 and TRBJ1-5, with TRBD1 matching over 7 bases. The CDR3 consists of 15 residues. V lost 4 bases, J lost 1 base, and 5 bases stayed unmatched. CDR1 is SGDLS and CDR2 is YYNGEE in the germline V gene.

The V gene is TRBV7-2, the J gene TRBJ1-5, with D possibly being TRBD1 (6 bases). The V end lost 5 bases, the J end lost 3 bases, and 14 bases lay between the germline ends. This CDR3 has 15 amino acids. Germline lookup yields CDR1 SGHTA and CDR2 FQGNSA. CDR3 sequence (DNA): TGTGCCAGCAGCCTCCAGGGACATTTCAATCAGCCCCAGCATTTT. As protein: CASSLQGHFNQPQHF. The entire variable domain, with the rest obtained from reference TRBV7-2 and TRBJ1-5, is as follows: GAGVSQSPSNKVTEKGKDVELRCDPISGHTALYWYRQSLGQGLEFLIYFQGNSAPDKSGLPSDRFSAERTGGSVSTLTIQRTQQEDSAVYLCASSLQGHFNQPQHFGDGTRLSIL.

This clonotype has only a few counts. This chain links TRBV27 with TRBJ1-2; no reliable D call. V lost 6 bases and J lost 4, with 12 bases in between. Germline CDR1 is MNHEY and CDR2 is SMNVEV (reference sequence). This CDR3 has 13 residues. This CDR3 reads CASRPGLGYGYTF. The CDR3 nucleotides read TGTGCCAGCAGGCCCGGTTTGGGCTATGGCTACACCTTC.

The chain recombines TRBV20-1 with TRBJ2-5, with D tentatively TRBD2 (6 bases). V dropped 0 bases and J dropped 5 bases, with 13 bases sitting between them. The CDR3 length is 14 residues. The germline gives CDR1 DFQATT, CDR2 SNEGSKA (reference sequence). The CDR3 spells CSARDLGGYETQYF. In nucleotides, the CDR3 is TGCAGTGCTAGAGATCTGGGGGGTTACGAGACCCAGTACTTC.

The chain links TRBV29-1 to TRBJ2-1; D is possibly TRBD2 (5 bases). Germline CDR1 reads SQVTM; CDR2 reads ANQGSEA. This CDR3 has 16 residues. Trimming shortened V by 8 bases and J by 0 bases, and 20 bases separated the two germline ends. Here the CDR3 reads CSSYRERQSSYNEQFF. For the CDR3, the DNA is TGCAGCTCATACCGCGAGCGGCAGAGCTCCTACAATGAGCAGTTCTTC.

This clonotype was counted a few times. The CDR3 DNA sequence: TGTGCCAGCAGCTTAGAGGTCAGGACAGATACGCAGTATTTT. This codes for CASSLEVRTDTQYF. The chain carries TRBV7-2 and TRBJ2-3; D uncertain. Germline values: CDR1 SGHTA, CDR2 FQGNSA. The CDR3 extends over 14 amino acids. V lost 1 base to trimming and J lost 3 bases, with 8 bases between them.

The gene calls are TRBV20-1 and TRBJ2-7, with 11 bases lining up with TRBD2. CDR1 is DFQATT, CDR2 SNEGSKA, per germline (reference sequence). This CDR3 contains 14 residues. V lost 3 bases, J lost 2 bases, and 3 bases stayed unmatched. The CDR3 DNA is TGCAGTGCTAGTTGGACTAGCGGGCCCTACGAGCAGTACTTC. This codes for CSASWTSGPYEQYF.

This clonotype came up many times. The chain is built from TRBV24-1 and TRBJ1-6; D remains ambiguous. The CDR3 contains 12 residues. Trimming took off 3 bases at V and 7 bases at J, with 3 bases between the two ends. The germline V gene has CDR1 KGHDR and CDR2 SFDVKD. The CDR3 is CATSDGNSPLHF. The CDR3, as DNA: TGTGCCACCAGTGATGGAAATTCACCCCTCCACTTT.

There are a few counts of this clonotype. The V call is TRBV12-1, the J call TRBJ2-7; the D segment call TRBD2 is taken from the table without a DNA check. TRBV12-1 is a documented pseudogene. There are 16 residues in the CDR3. This CDR3 is CASSFAQGPKTYEQYF. In nucleotides, the CDR3 is TGTGCCAGCAGCTTTGCGCAGGGCCCCAAAACATACGAGCAGTACTTC.